The 21 T cell receptor beta chains presented below share a single source sample, sequenced in a study of T cell repertoires in cytomegalovirus infection. Antigens for these TCRs are unknown. TCRdb reprocessed the reads via MiXCR and lists one record per CDR3 protein. The top ten hold roughly two fifths of the sample, which has hundreds of thousands of distinct CDR3 sequences, about 42% seen once. This specimen was cultured PBMCs, taken from culture after CMV antigen stimulation. Receptors were obtained from a human donor in good health (CMV status not recorded). Some clones in this sample may be carry-over from other donors' samples.

This chain links TRBV28 with TRBJ1-2; no definite D call. CDR3 size: 13 residues. V was shortened by 10 bases and J by 0 bases, with 12 bases between the two germline ends. CDR1 MDHEN and CDR2 SYDVKM come from the germline V gene. This CDR3 reads CATVVNSNYGYTF. The CDR3 nucleotides read TGTGCCACCGTAGTGAATTCTAACTATGGCTACACCTTC.

This clonotype was observed a few times. The genes are TRBV20-1 and TRBJ2-7; a possible D gene is TRBD2 (6 bases). The CDR3 sequence is 14 residues long. Germline V gene data show CDR1 as DFQATT and CDR2 as SNEGSKA (reference sequence). Trimming shortened V by 4 bases and J by 7 bases, and 20 bases separated the two germline ends. CDR3 in amino acids: CSAKRGISDGEQYF. The CDR3 DNA sequence: TGCAGTGCTAAGCGCGGGATTTCAGATGGGGAGCAGTACTTC.

This clonotype was found a few times. The chain combines TRBV12-5 with TRBJ1-1, with D perhaps matching TRBD1 (5 bases). The CDR3 runs 14 residues. The germline V and J ends were trimmed by 5 bases and 5 bases, with 15 bases remaining between them. CDR1 and CDR2 from the germline V gene are LGHNT and FRNRAP. This CDR3 reads CASGTGTMGTEAFF. In DNA form, the CDR3 reads TGTGCTAGTGGTACCGGGACGATGGGAACTGAAGCTTTCTTT.

The CDR3 protein is CASSLEPQLNEKLFF. The CDR3 DNA sequence: TGTGCCAGCAGTTTAGAGCCGCAACTTAATGAAAAACTGTTTTTT. The J gene is TRBJ1-4, the V gene TRBV12-3 or TRBV12-4; D unclear. The CDR3 extends over 15 amino acids. V lost 1 base and J lost 4, with 10 bases in between.

This clonotype was detected a few times. The J gene is TRBJ2-1, the V gene TRBV12-3 or TRBV12-4; 8 nucleotides line up with TRBD1. This CDR3 comprises 15 residues. Trimming cost V 6 bases and J 1 base; bases outside gene matches: 5. CDR3 nucleotides: TGTGCCAGCAGCCACGACAGGGGTTCCTACAATGAGCAGTTCTTC. This gives the protein CASSHDRGSYNEQFF.

This chain links TRBV6-6 with TRBJ2-3; the D is unclear. CDR3 length equals 15 residues. V was clipped by 4 bases and J by 3 bases, with 14 bases between them. The germline V gene has CDR1 MNHNY and CDR2 SVGAGI (reference sequence). The CDR3 region has the DNA TGTGCCAGCAGTTCCGACCAAACACGGACAGATACGCAGTATTTT. Encoded protein: CASSSDQTRTDTQYF.

This clonotype was detected a few times. The V and J genes are TRBV7-8 and TRBJ2-3, with D uncertain. V gave up 1 base and J gave up 2 bases, with 7 bases separating them. Germline CDR1 SGHVS, CDR2 FQNEAQ. There are 14 residues in the CDR3. This CDR3 reads CASSLESSTDTQYF. Written as DNA, the CDR3 is TGTGCCAGCAGCTTAGAGTCTTCCACAGATACGCAGTATTTT.

This clonotype was counted a few times. The chain links TRBV6-6 to TRBJ2-2; 7 bases map to TRBD2. Germline CDR1 and CDR2: MNHNY and SVGAGI (reference sequence). Trimming cost V 2 bases and J 3 bases; bases outside gene matches: 3. The CDR3 is 15 amino acids. The CDR3 protein is CASSYTLADTGELFF. DNA of the CDR3: TGTGCCAGCAGTTACACGCTAGCGGACACCGGGGAGCTGTTTTTT.

CDR3 coding DNA: TGTGCCAGCAGGAGTCAATCTGGAAACACCATATATTTT. It codes for CASRSQSGNTIYF. The gene calls are TRBV12-3 or TRBV12-4 and TRBJ1-3; no clear D. This CDR3 is 13 amino acids long. Trimming took off 6 bases at V and 1 base at J, with 7 bases between the two ends.

The chain links TRBV7-8 to TRBJ2-7; TRBD1 matches 10 bases. V was clipped by 5 bases and J by 3 bases; unmatched bases: 1. The CDR3 extends over 13 amino acids. In germline, CDR1 is SGHVS, CDR2 FQNEAQ. In DNA, the CDR3 is TGTGCCAGCAGCGGACAGGGGGACTACGAGCAGTACTTC. Residues: CASSGQGDYEQYF. The complete variable domain, with remaining parts taken from reference TRBV7-8 and TRBJ2-7, reads GAGVSQSPRYKVAKRGQDVALRCDPISGHVSLFWYQQALGQGPEFLTYFQNEAQLDKSGLPSDRFFAERPEGSVSTLKIQRTQQEDSAVYLCASSGQGDYEQYFGPGTRLTVT.

This clonotype was counted between two and nine times. The chain has TRBV12-3 or TRBV12-4 and TRBJ1-1, with TRBD1 as a possible D gene (5 bases). V lost 4 bases to trimming and J lost 4 bases, with 13 bases between them. The CDR3 contains 14 residues. The CDR3 protein is CASSSPGTGTEAFF. CDR3 sequence (DNA): TGTGCCAGCAGTTCCCCAGGGACGGGCACTGAAGCTTTCTTT.

This clonotype has ten or more counts. Mismatch with germline at one junction end may stem from a read error. The genes are TRBV7-2 and TRBJ2-5, with a tentative D call TRBD1 (6 bases). This CDR3 contains 14 residues. Looked up from germline, CDR1 is SGHTA and CDR2 is FQGNSA. The DNA of the CDR3 is TGTGCCAGCAGCCAGGGGCCTGTGAGACCGAGAAGAAGCTTC. Its protein is CASSQGPVRPRRSF.

This clonotype was counted at least ten times. This chain uses TRBV7-6 with TRBJ1-6; D is undetermined. Per germline, CDR1 SGHVS and CDR2 FNYEAQ. There are 16 residues in the CDR3. V lost 1 base to trimming and J lost 0 bases, with 7 bases between them. The CDR3 coding sequence is TGTGCCAGCAGCTTAGGGGAGAGCTCCTATAATTCACCCCTCCACTTT. Protein sequence: CASSLGESSYNSPLHF.

The chain carries TRBV7-8 and TRBJ2-1, with 11 bases aligning to TRBD2. Germline CDR1 is SGHVS and CDR2 is FQNEAQ. This CDR3 region has 14 residues. The ends lost 2 bases at V and 7 bases at J; junction bases unmatched: 1. The DNA of the CDR3 is TGTGCCAGCAGCTTACCTAGCGGGAGGAATGAGCAGTTCTTC. Translating it yields CASSLPSGRNEQFF. Based on the CDR3 plus reference TRBV7-8 and TRBJ2-1, the full variable domain is GAGVSQSPRYKVAKRGQDVALRCDPISGHVSLFWYQQALGQGPEFLTYFQNEAQLDKSGLPSDRFFAERPEGSVSTLKIQRTQQEDSAVYLCASSLPSGRNEQFFGPGTRLTVL.

J is TRBJ2-1 and V is TRBV19; D unresolved. Germline CDR1 and CDR2: LNHDA and SQIVND (reference sequence). The CDR3 runs to 21 residues. V was shortened by 0 bases and J by 9 bases, with 33 bases between the two germline ends. The CDR3 DNA sequence: TGTGCCAGTAGTATAGATCAGAAGTCGCCAGATTCACGTCCCCGGCGGTTTGAGCAGTTCTTC. Its protein product is CASSIDQKSPDSRPRRFEQFF.

This clonotype turned up a few times. This chain joins TRBV9 and TRBJ2-6; no definite D call. The CDR3 contains 16 residues. The V end was cut by 0 bases, the J end by 4 bases, with 11 bases between. Germline assignment: CDR1 SGDLS and CDR2 YYNGEE. CDR3 in DNA: TGTGCCAGCAGCGTAGTCTCTGCTCCAGGGGCCAACGTCCTGACTTTC. The encoded protein is CASSVVSAPGANVLTF.

This chain connects TRBV12-3 or TRBV12-4 to TRBJ2-5; the D is unclear. The CDR3 is 12 amino acids. V was clipped by 6 bases and J by 5 bases, with 10 bases between them. Here the CDR3 reads CASRNRAETQYF. As DNA, the CDR3 is TGTGCCAGCAGAAACCGGGCCGAGACCCAGTACTTC.

The chain uses TRBV12-5 and TRBJ2-3, with 7 nucleotides matching TRBD2. The V gene end was trimmed by 7 bases and the J gene end by 1 base; junction bases not matched to a gene: 8. The CDR3 has 15 amino acids. Germline V CDR1 and CDR2: LGHNT, FRNRAP. The CDR3 spells CASARALAGTDTQYF. Here the CDR3 DNA reads TGTGCTAGTGCCCGAGCTCTAGCGGGCACAGATACGCAGTATTTT.

The gene calls are TRBV28 and TRBJ2-3; a possible D gene is TRBD1 (5 bases). Germline loops: CDR1 MDHEN, CDR2 SYDVKM. Deletions cut 3 bases from V and 0 bases from J, with 16 bases between. This CDR3 spans 17 amino acids. CDR3 protein: CASSLTVTGQSTDTQYF. Here the CDR3 DNA reads TGTGCCAGCAGTTTGACCGTGACTGGACAAAGCACAGATACGCAGTATTTT. The entire variable domain, with the rest obtained from reference TRBV28 and TRBJ2-3, is as follows: DVKVTQSSRYLVKRTGEKVFLECVQDMDHENMFWYRQDPGLGLRLIYFSYDVKMKEKGDIPEGYSVSREKKERFSLILESASTNQTSMYLCASSLTVTGQSTDTQYFGPGTRLTVL.

This clonotype has a handful of counts. This chain joins TRBV12-3 or TRBV12-4 and TRBJ1-1, with D perhaps matching TRBD1 (5 bases). This CDR3 region has 15 residues. The V end lost 2 bases, the J end lost 5 bases, and 15 bases lay between the germline ends. The chain's CDR3 is CASSLFSGQVTEAFF. The DNA for the CDR3 is TGTGCCAGCAGTTTATTCTCGGGGCAGGTGACTGAAGCTTTCTTT.

This clonotype was counted only a few times. The J gene is TRBJ1-1, the V gene TRBV25-1; a possible D gene is TRBD1 (5 bases). Germline-derived CDR1 and CDR2 are MGHDK and SYGVNS. The CDR3 sequence is 12 residues long. The V end was cut by 8 bases, the J end by 3 bases, with 10 bases between. Written as DNA, the CDR3 is TGTGCCAGCGTCAACAGGTACACTGAAGCTTTCTTT. This translates into CASVNRYTEAFF. The full variable domain, with the rest looked up from reference TRBV25-1 and TRBJ1-1, is EADIYQTPRYLVIGTGKKITLECSQTMGHDKMYWYQQDPGMELHLIHYSYGVNSTEKGDLSSESTVSRIRTEHFPLTLESARPSHTSQYLCASVNRYTEAFFGQGTRLTVV.